These 20 T cell receptor beta chains came from one sample sequenced in a study of CD4 T cells in relation to SARS-CoV-2 and coronaviruses (dated by TCRdb to the early 2020s). The protocol used for the library was the immunoSEQ multiplex PCR assay. Held by TCRdb, this immuneACCESS table contains in-frame sequences only and omits some clones. Under half of the omission traces to an unresolved V gene where checked; the cause of the rest is unknown. Across this sample there are about 36,000 clones, with about 80% seen only once. The ten top clones hold over 5% of the sample. What these receptors recognize is not known. The sequenced material came from naive CD4+ T cells from PBMCs, cultured in vitro. Read against the paper, the sample's cell subset or site label means: naive CD4+ T cells isolated by negative enrichment. Receptor source: an adult with COVID-19.

The chain combines TRBV4-1 with TRBJ2-5; TRBD2 matches 14 bases. CDR1 and CDR2 (germline): MGHRA, YSYEKL. The CDR3 has 19 amino acids. V lost 2 bases to trimming and J lost 5 bases; unmatched junction nucleotides: 13. CDR3 protein: CASSQLPLGLAGGVETQYF. The CDR3 DNA is TGCGCCAGCAGCCAACTCCCCCTCGGACTAGCGGGAGGCGTGGAGACCCAGTACTTC.

This rearrangement joins TRBV18 to TRBJ1-5; a possible D gene is TRBD1 (6 bases). Germline CDR1 KGHSH, CDR2 LQKENI. Trimming took off 4 bases at V and 5 bases at J, with 9 bases between the two ends. The CDR3 is 13 amino acids. For the CDR3, the DNA is TGTGCCAGCTCACGCAACAGGGATCAGCCCCAGCATTTT. It encodes CASSRNRDQPQHF.

This clone was observed a handful of times. The gene calls are TRBV11-2 and TRBJ2-7; 7 bases fit TRBD1. The CDR3 totals 14 residues. Trimming at V came to 6 bases and at J to 3 bases, leaving 8 bases not matched to a gene. Germline CDR1 and CDR2: SGHAT and FQNNGV. The CDR3 DNA reads as TGTGCCAGCAGGTTTACAGGGGTGGACTACGAGCAGTACTTC. It codes for CASRFTGVDYEQYF.

The chain uses TRBV5-1 and TRBJ1-5; D remains unclear. With 1 base removed from V and 7 bases from J, the gap between germline ends came to 9 bases. The length of the CDR3 is 13 residues. In germline, CDR1 is SGHRS, CDR2 YFSETQ. The DNA of the CDR3 is TGCGCCAGCAGCTTGAGGCTCGGGCAGCCCCAGCATTTT. Protein sequence: CASSLRLGQPQHF.

This chain links TRBV19 with TRBJ2-5, with TRBD1 matching over 9 bases. From germline, CDR1 is LNHDA and CDR2 SQIVND (reference sequence). The V gene end was trimmed by 5 bases and the J gene end by 7 bases; junction bases not matched to a gene: 8. This CDR3 is 14 amino acids long. DNA for the CDR3: TGTGCCAGTAGTCCGGGGACAGGGTCGGTGACCCAGTACTTC. This codes for CASSPGTGSVTQYF.

This chain links TRBV6-4 with TRBJ2-1; TRBD2 matches 10 bases. This CDR3 region has 16 residues. The ends lost 2 bases at V and 4 bases at J; junction bases unmatched: 5. Germline CDR1 is MRHNA and CDR2 is SNTAGT. The chain's CDR3 is CASSDKASGSYNEQFF. In DNA form, the CDR3 reads TGTGCCAGCAGTGACAAAGCTAGCGGGAGTTACAATGAGCAGTTCTTC.

The chain joins TRBV3-1 (or the pseudogene TRBV3-2) to TRBJ2-5; D gene uncertain. V was cut by 11 bases and J by 1 base, with 11 bases left in between. CDR3 length equals 12 residues. Germline assignment: CDR1 LGHDT and CDR2 YNNKEL (reference sequence). In DNA, the CDR3 is TGTGCCCTCGGGCTACCCCAAGAGACCCAGTACTTC. Translating gives CALGLPQETQYF.

The V and J genes are TRBV7-8 and TRBJ1-2; weak D call: TRBD1 (6 bases). Germline V gives CDR1 SGHVS, CDR2 FQNEAQ. This CDR3 has 16 residues. Trimming took 5 bases from V and 0 from J, leaving 16 bases between them. The CDR3 region is CASSLIRDIANYGYTF. CDR3 bases: TGTGCCAGCAGCCTGATACGGGACATAGCTAACTATGGCTACACCTTC. Using reference TRBV7-8 and TRBJ1-2 for the parts outside the CDR3, the full variable domain is GAGVSQSPRYKVAKRGQDVALRCDPISGHVSLFWYQQALGQGPEFLTYFQNEAQLDKSGLPSDRFFAERPEGSVSTLKIQRTQQEDSAVYLCASSLIRDIANYGYTFGSGTRLTVV.

This clone was seen a few times. V is TRBV7-9 and J is TRBJ2-3; 11 bases line up with TRBD2. This CDR3 contains 14 residues. Losses at the gene ends were 10 bases for V and 1 base for J; bases not matched to a gene: 4. Germline V lookup: CDR1 SEHNR, CDR2 FQNEAQ (reference sequence). Here the CDR3 reads CATRLAGRTDTQYF. The CDR3 DNA reads as TGTGCCACTAGACTAGCGGGACGCACAGATACGCAGTATTTT.

This clone was seen a few times. The genes are TRBV9 and TRBJ2-2; D possibly corresponds to TRBD2 (5 bases). From germline, CDR1 is SGDLS and CDR2 YYNGEE. V lost 0 bases, J lost 0 bases, and 12 bases lay in between. CDR3 length: 17 amino acids. The CDR3 sequence is CASSVAISGSNTGELFF. The CDR3 DNA is TGTGCCAGCAGCGTAGCTATATCGGGATCGAACACCGGGGAGCTGTTTTTT.

This clone was seen only a few times. The rearrangement links TRBV27 to TRBJ2-2, with D hard to call. Trimming shortened V by 6 bases and J by 6 bases, and 14 bases separated the two germline ends. The CDR3 contains 14 residues. Germline CDR1 reads MNHEY; CDR2 reads SMNVEV (reference sequence). The CDR3 coding sequence is TGTGCCAGCAGGGTCGGTCTTAGCTCCGGGGAGCTGTTTTTT. Its translation is CASRVGLSSGELFF.

This clone was found once. The gene calls are TRBV5-1 and TRBJ2-3; no reliable D call. Trimming took 5 bases from V and 7 from J, leaving 17 bases between them. CDR1 is SGHRS, CDR2 YFSETQ, per germline. The CDR3 has 14 amino acids. CDR3 in amino acids: CASRARIEPNTQYF. CDR3 nucleotide sequence: TGCGCCAGCAGGGCTAGGATAGAACCGAATACGCAGTATTTT.

The chain recombines TRBV6-5 with TRBJ1-2; possible D gene TRBD1, 6 bases. The ends were cut back, 4 bases at V and 5 bases at J, with 14 bases in the middle. The CDR3 consists of 14 residues. CDR1 and CDR2 (germline): MNHEY, SVGAGI. This CDR3 reads CASSSGHPRYGYTF. CDR3 nucleotides: TGTGCCAGCAGTTCGGGACACCCGAGGTATGGCTACACCTTC.

The chain is built from TRBV3-1 (or the pseudogene TRBV3-2) and TRBJ2-7; 9 bases match TRBD2. This CDR3 has 15 residues. J gave up 6 bases and V 0 bases, and 6 bases lay outside the gene matches. Per the germline V gene, CDR1 is LGHDT and CDR2 is YNNKEL (reference sequence). CDR3 DNA sequence: TGTGCCAGCAGCCAAGATCCGGGAGCGGGGGGCGAGCAGTACTTC. It is translated as CASSQDPGAGGEQYF.

The chain links TRBV29-1 to TRBJ2-2; 7 positions match TRBD2. The CDR3 length is 15 residues. With 2 bases clipped from V and 4 bases from J, the junction kept 7 bases outside the gene matches. Looked up from germline, CDR1 is SQVTM and CDR2 is ANQGSEA. This chain's CDR3 is CSVEYQAGATGELFF. The CDR3 nucleotides are TGCAGCGTTGAATATCAGGCGGGAGCCACCGGGGAGCTGTTTTTT.

This chain links TRBV14 with TRBJ2-7, with D unclear. CDR3 size: 11 residues. Germline V gene lookup returns CDR1 SGHDN and CDR2 FVKESK. Trimming pared 1 base from V and 2 bases from J, leaving 0 bases between. The CDR3, as DNA: TGTGCCAGCAGCCAAGCCTACGAGCAGTACTTC. Its translation is CASSQAYEQYF.

The V gene is TRBV27, the J gene TRBJ2-5; 9 bases are a match to TRBD1. The CDR3 runs 16 residues. Per germline, CDR1 MNHEY and CDR2 SMNVEV (reference sequence). J was trimmed by 3 bases and V by 6 bases; bases with no gene match: 11. The CDR3 reads CASRSVGTGLEETQYF. In DNA form, the CDR3 reads TGTGCCAGCAGGTCCGTGGGGACAGGGTTAGAAGAGACCCAGTACTTC.

The chain combines TRBV6-5 with TRBJ2-7, with D possibly TRBD1 on 6 matching bases. This CDR3 comprises 15 residues. V lost 6 bases, J lost 3 bases, and 18 bases lay in between. Germline V gene data show CDR1 as MNHEY and CDR2 as SVGAGI. The CDR3 is CASRAPDSQDYEQYF. CDR3 bases: TGTGCCAGCAGAGCTCCGGACAGCCAGGACTACGAGCAGTACTTC.

This sequence joins TRBV5-1 and TRBJ1-6; TRBD1 might be the D (5 bases). The V and J ends lost 1 base and 5 bases respectively, with 10 bases between them. Germline V gives CDR1 SGHRS, CDR2 YFSETQ. The CDR3 consists of 15 residues. The DNA of the CDR3 is TGCGCCAGCAGCTTGACGGGGCCTAATAATTCACCCCTCCACTTT. This gives the protein CASSLTGPNNSPLHF. Together with reference TRBV5-1 and TRBJ1-6, the CDR3 gives the full variable domain: KAGVTQTPRYLIKTRGQQVTLSCSPISGHRSVSWYQQTPGQGLQFLFEYFSETQRNKGNFPGRFSGRQFSNSRSEMNVSTLELGDSALYLCASSLTGPNNSPLHFGNGTRLTVT.

The V gene is TRBV7-2, the J gene TRBJ2-2, with D possibly matching TRBD1 (5 bases). The V end lost 1 base, the J end lost 9 bases, and 12 bases lay between the germline ends. This CDR3 is 14 amino acids long. Germline V gives CDR1 SGHTA, CDR2 FQGNSA. CDR3 bases: TGTGCCAGCAGCTTAGGGGGCAGCGTAAGGGAGCTGTTTTTT. It yields the protein CASSLGGSVRELFF.